The T cell receptor (beta chain) under discussion was sequenced for a study of Ad26.COV2.S vaccination and SARS-CoV-2 variants. Findings and limits, study-wide: Participants given vaccine showed non-spike TCR breadth similar to that of placebo recipients.

Repertoires were generated with immunoSEQ multiplex PCR, while TCRdb's copy carries only in-frame clones and drops some. Here the sample spans around 94,000 clones, 80% being singletons. For this clone: Antigen: not known.

Specimen: peripheral blood, collected after recovery from COVID-19. The TCR originated in a human donor who had recovered from COVID-19.

This CDR3 reads CASGLTGFREAFF. The CDR3 nucleotides are TGTGCTAGTGGTTTGACGGGGTTTCGTGAAGCTTTCTTT. The chain couples TRBV12-5 to TRBJ1-1; D uncertain. The CDR3 has 13 amino acids. V was pared by 2 bases and J by 7 bases, with 11 bases between. CDR1 and CDR2 from the germline V gene are LGHNT and FRNRAP.